The source of this TCR beta chain is a study of blood T cells in healthy people across ages. This clonotype was observed a handful of times. J lost 4 bases, V lost 0 bases, and 7 bases had no gene match. The CDR3 contains 16 residues. CDR1 is LGHDT, CDR2 YNNKEL, per germline (reference sequence). With a J-beta primer mix and a sample-barcoded 5' primer, a second PCR ran about 7 to 11 cycles. Each cDNA molecule was tagged by a template-switch adaptor that had 12 random nucleotides. TCRdb called the 5' RACE reads again in MiXCR, with one record for every CDR3 protein. The repertoire consists of some 900,000 distinct CDR3 sequences, with about 48% occurring once and the leading ten covering about an eighth.

The sequence came from a man aged 25 to 40 in good health. The sample was blood. V gene TRBV3-1 combines with J gene TRBJ2-7, with 9 bases aligning to TRBD1. CDR3 DNA: TGTGCCAGCAGCCAAGAAGGGACAGGGCCTCCTTACGAGCAGTACTTC. Residues: CASSQEGTGPPYEQYF.